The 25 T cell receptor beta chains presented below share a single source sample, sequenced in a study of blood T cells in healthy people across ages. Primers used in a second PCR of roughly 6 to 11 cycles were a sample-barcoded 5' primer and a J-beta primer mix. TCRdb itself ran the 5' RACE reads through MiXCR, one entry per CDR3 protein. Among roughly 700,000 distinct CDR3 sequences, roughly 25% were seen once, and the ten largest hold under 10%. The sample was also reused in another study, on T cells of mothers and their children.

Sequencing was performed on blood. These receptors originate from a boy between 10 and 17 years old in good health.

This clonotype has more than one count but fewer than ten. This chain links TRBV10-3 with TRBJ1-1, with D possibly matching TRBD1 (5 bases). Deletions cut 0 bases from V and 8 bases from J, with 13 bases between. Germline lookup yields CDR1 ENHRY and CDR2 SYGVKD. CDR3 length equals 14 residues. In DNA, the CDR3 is TGTGCCATCAGTGAGTCCCCCGGGGCAGGAGAAGCTTTCTTT. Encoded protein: CAISESPGAGEAFF.

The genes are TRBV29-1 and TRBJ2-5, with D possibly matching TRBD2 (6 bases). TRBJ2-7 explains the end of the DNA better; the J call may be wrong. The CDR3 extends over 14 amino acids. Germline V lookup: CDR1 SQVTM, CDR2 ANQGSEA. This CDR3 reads CSSPTSGVGDEQYF. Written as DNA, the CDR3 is TGCAGCTCCCCCACGTCGGGAGTGGGAGACGAGCAGTACTTC.

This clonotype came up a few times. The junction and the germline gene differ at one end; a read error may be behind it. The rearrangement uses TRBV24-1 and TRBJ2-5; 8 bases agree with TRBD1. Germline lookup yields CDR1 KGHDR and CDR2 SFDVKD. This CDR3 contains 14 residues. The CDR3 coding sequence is TGTGCCACCAGTGATGGGTACAGGGGGTCTGAGCAGCTCTTC. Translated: CATSDGYRGSEQLF.

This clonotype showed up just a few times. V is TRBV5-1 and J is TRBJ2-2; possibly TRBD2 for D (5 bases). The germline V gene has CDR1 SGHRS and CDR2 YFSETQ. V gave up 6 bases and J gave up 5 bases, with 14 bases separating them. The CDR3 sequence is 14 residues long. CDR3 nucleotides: TGCGCCAGCACCACGGAGAGGGAGACCGGGGAGCTGTTTTTT. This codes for CASTTERETGELFF.

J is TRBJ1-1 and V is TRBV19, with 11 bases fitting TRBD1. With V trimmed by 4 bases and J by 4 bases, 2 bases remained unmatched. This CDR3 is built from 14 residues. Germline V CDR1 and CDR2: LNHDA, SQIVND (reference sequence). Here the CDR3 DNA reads TGTGCCAGTAGTAGGGGACAGGGGGGCACTGAAGCTTTCTTT. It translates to CASSRGQGGTEAFF.

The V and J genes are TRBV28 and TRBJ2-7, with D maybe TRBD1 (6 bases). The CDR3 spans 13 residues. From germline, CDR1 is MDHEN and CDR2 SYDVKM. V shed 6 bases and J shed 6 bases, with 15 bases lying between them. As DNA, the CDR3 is TGTGCCAGCAGAACCCCCGGGACATCCGAGCAGTACTTC. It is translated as CASRTPGTSEQYF.

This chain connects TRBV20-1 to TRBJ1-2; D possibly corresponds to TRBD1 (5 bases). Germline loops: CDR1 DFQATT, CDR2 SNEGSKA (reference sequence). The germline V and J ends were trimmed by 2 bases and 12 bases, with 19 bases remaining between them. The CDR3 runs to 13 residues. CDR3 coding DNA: TGCAGTGCTAGACAAAATGGGGGGGGACCCCACACCTTC. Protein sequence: CSARQNGGGPHTF.

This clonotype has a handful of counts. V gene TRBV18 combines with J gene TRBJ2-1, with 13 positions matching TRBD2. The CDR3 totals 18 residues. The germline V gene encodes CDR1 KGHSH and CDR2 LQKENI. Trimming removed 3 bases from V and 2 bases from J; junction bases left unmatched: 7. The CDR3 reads CASSPGTSGMGAYNEQFF. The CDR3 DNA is TGTGCCAGCTCACCGGGGACTAGCGGGATGGGGGCCTACAATGAGCAGTTCTTC.

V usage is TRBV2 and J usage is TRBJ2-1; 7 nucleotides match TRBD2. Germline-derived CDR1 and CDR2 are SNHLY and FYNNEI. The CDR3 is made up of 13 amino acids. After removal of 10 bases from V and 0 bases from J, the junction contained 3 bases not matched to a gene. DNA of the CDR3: TGTGCCACCTGGACTAGCTCCTACAATGAGCAGTTCTTC. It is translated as CATWTSSYNEQFF.

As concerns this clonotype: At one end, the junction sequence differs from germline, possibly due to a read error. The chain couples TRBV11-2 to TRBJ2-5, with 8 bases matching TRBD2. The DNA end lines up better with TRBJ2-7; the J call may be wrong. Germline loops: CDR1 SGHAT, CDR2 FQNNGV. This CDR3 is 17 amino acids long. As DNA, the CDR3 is TGTGCCCGCAGCTTAGAGGGGGGACTAGGCCCAACCTACGAGCAGTACTTC. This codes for CARSLEGGLGPTYEQYF.

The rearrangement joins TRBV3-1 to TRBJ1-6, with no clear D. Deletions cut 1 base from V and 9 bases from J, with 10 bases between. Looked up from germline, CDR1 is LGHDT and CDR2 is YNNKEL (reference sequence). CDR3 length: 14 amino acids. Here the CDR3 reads CASSQGPAASPLHF. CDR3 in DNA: TGTGCCAGCAGCCAAGGCCCCGCCGCTTCACCCCTCCACTTT.

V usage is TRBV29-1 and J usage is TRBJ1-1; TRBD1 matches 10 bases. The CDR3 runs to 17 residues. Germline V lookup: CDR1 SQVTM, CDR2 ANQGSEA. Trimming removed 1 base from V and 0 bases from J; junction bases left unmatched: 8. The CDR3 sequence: CSVEGGTGDLMNTEAFF. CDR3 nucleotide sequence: TGCAGCGTTGAAGGGGGGACAGGGGACCTCATGAACACTGAAGCTTTCTTT.

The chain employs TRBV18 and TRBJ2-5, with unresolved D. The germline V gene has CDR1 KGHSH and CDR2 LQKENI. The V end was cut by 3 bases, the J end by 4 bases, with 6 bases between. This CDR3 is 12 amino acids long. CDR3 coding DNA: TGTGCCAGCTCACCCAAGGTAGAGACCCAGTACTTC. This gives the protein CASSPKVETQYF.

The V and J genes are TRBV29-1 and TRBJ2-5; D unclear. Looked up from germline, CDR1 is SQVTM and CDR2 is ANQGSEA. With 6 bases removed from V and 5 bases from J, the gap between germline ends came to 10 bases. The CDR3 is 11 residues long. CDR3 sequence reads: CSVKPRETQYF. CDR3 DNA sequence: TGCAGCGTCAAACCTCGGGAGACCCAGTACTTC.

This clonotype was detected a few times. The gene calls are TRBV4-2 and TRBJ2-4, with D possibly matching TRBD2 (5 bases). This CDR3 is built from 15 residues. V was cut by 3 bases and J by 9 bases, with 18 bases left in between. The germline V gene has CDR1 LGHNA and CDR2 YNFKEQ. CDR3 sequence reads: CASSHPPSGSGIQYF. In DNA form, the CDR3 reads TGTGCCAGCAGCCACCCCCCCTCGGGGTCGGGCATTCAGTACTTC.

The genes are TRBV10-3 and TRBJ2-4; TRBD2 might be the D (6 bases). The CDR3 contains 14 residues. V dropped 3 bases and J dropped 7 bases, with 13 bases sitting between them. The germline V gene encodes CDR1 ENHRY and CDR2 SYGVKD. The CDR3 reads CAISESSEGNIQYF. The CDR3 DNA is TGTGCCATCAGTGAATCTAGCGAAGGTAACATTCAGTACTTC.

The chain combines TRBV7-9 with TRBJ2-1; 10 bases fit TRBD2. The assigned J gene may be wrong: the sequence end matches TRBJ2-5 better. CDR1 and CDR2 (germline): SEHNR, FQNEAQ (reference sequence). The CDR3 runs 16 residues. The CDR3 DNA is TGTGCCAGCTTTACTAGCGGGGCTTACTTAAAAGAGACCCAGTACTTC. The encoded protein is CASFTSGAYLKETQYF.

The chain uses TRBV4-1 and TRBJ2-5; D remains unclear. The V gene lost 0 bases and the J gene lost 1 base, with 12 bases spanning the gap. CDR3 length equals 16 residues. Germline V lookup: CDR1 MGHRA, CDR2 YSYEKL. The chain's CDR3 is CASSQDKMPGQETQYF. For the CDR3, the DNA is TGCGCCAGCAGCCAAGATAAGATGCCTGGCCAAGAGACCCAGTACTTC.

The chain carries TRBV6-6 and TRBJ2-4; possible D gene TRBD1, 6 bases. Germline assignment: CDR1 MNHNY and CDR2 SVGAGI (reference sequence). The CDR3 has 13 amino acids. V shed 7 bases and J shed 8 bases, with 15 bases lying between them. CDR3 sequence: CASTPSGVDIQYF. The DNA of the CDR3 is TGTGCCAGCACCCCGTCAGGGGTGGACATTCAGTACTTC.

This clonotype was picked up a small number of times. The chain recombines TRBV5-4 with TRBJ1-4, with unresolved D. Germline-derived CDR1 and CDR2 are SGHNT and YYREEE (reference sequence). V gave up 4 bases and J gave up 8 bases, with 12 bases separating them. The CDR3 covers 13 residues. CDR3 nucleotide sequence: TGTGCCAGCAGCGCCGGGCGGTTGGAAAAACTGTTTTTT. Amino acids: CASSAGRLEKLFF.

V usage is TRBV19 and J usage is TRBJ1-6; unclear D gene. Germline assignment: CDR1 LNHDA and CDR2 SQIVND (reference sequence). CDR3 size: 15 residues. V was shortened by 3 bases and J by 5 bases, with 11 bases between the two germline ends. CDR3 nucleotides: TGTGCCAGTAGTATCACAGCGCCCGATAATTCACCCCTCCACTTT. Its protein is CASSITAPDNSPLHF. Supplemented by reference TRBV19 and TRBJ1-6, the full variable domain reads DGGITQSPKYLFRKEGQNVTLSCEQNLNHDAMYWYRQDPGQGLRLIYYSQIVNDFQKGDIAEGYSVSREKKESFPLTVTSAQKNPTAFYLCASSITAPDNSPLHFGNGTRLTVT.

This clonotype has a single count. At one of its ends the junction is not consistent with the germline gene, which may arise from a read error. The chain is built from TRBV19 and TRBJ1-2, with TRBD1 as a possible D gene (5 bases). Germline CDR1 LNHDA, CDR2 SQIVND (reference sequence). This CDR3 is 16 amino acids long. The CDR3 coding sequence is TGTGCCAGCAGTAAAAAGACAGATTCGACCAATTATGGCTACACCTTC. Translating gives CASSKKTDSTNYGYTF.

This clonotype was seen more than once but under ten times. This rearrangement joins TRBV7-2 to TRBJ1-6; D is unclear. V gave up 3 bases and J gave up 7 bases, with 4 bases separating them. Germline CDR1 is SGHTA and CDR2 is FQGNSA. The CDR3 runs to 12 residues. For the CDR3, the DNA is TGTGCCAGCAGCTTCCAGAATTCACCCCTCCACTTT. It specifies CASSFQNSPLHF.

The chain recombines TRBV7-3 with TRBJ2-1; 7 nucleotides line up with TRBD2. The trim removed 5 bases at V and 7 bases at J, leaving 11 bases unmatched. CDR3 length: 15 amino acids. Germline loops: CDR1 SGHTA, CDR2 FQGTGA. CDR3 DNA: TGTGCCAGCAGCGACCCCAGCGGGAAGAAGAATGAGCAGTTCTTC. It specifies CASSDPSGKKNEQFF.

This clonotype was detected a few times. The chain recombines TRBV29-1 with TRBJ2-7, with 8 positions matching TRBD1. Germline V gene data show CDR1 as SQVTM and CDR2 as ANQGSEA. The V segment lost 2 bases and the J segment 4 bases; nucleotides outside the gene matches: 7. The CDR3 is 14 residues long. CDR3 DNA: TGCAGCGTTGAAAACGCAGGGGGCAGGTACGAGCAGTACTTC. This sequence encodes CSVENAGGRYEQYF.